This T cell receptor (beta chain) was obtained from a study of blood T cell repertoires in COVID-19 (TCRdb year 2020). As for the study more broadly: Samples from collaborators originated in the United States, Italy and Spain and spanned both the acute and convalescent phases of COVID-19. The prospective study material was composed of cDNA or gDNA derived from T cells, B-cell-depleted T cells, or PBMCs. Deeply sampled blood TCRbeta repertoires from subjects exposed to, actively infected with, or recovered from COVID-19 were included in the dataset. The repertoires were released in a freely available public database meant as a resource for research on the immune response to SARS-CoV-2. The samples were drawn from two sources: the first 160 participants of the ongoing ImmuneRACE study, and fewer than 1,500 subjects contributed by 6 global collaborators. A de-identified subject ID, COVID-19 status, age in years and sex were almost always included in the sample metadata. Where available, HLA class I and class II types were obtained from metadata supplied by the sample provider rather than from assay-based typing. What the research found in general, with its limitations: The amount of clinical and demographic metadata varied by source and participant and was provided uncurated.

The immunoSEQ Assay, a bias-controlled multiplex PCR, was used to amplify TCRbeta CDR3 regions from genomic DNA. As for the authors' bioinformatics: Within the assay, amplification of reference gene primers was used to estimate how many nucleated cells each sample contained. Sequence reads were collapsed and filtered to measure the absolute abundance of every unique TCRbeta CDR3 rearrangement. For each sample, productive Simpson clonality was calculated as the square root of Simpson's diversity index over productive rearrangements. As stored in TCRdb, this immuneACCESS dataset retains in-frame rearrangements with V and J assigned. A fraction of the clones does not appear; measured against another copy, unresolved V genes explain less than half of the discrepancy, and the remainder lacks a known reason. The V and J calls and clone size are taken from that table; D and trimming were inferred from the DNA. The sample table lists around 100,000 clones, 80% of them with a count of one. Roughly 12% of the sample comes from the top ten.

The collaborating institutions used their own protocols to collect whole blood in K2EDTA tubes. Collaborator samples were shipped for TCRbeta analysis as frozen whole blood, isolated PBMCs, or DNA extracted from either sample type. The germline V gene yields SGDLS for CDR1 and YYNGEE for CDR2. The cysteine opens and the phenylalanine closes a CDR3 of 16 amino acids. The read is trimmed to its CDR3 DNA, 48 bases read in frame from base 1. The junction shows trimming of 0 bases on V and 0 bases on J, and the gene matches do not reach 2 bases of it. Comments on this clone: Its antigen specificity is not known. Base qualities are not at hand, and no much larger clone is one base apart.

What was sequenced was peripheral blood. The V and J segments used are TRBV9 and TRBJ1-4, with 7 bases in between that match TRBD1. The sequence was obtained from a woman aged 70-85 years with acute or convalescent COVID-19. CDR3 sequence: CASSVGTGATNEKLFF. The DNA sequence is as follows: TGTGCCAGCAGCGTAGGTACAGGGGCAACTAATGAAAAACTGTTTTTT.